This TCR beta chain was found in a study of T cell repertoires in cytomegalovirus infection. On the study more broadly: CMV infection together with matching HLA type was indicated by public TCR beta signatures. Study-level points and caveats: HLA-C-restricted CMV clonotypes gave the most frequent clonotype in two of eight donors. Summed frequency of shared TCR beta families picked out CMV carriers who also had the relevant HLA.

TCRdb independently ran MiXCR on the reads; one entry per CDR3 protein. Altogether roughly 230,000 distinct CDR3 sequences are present, 22% being singletons, with the ten largest covering over 15%. As concerns this clonotype: Its target is unknown. This sequence may be a read error, since a much larger clone differs from it by one base.

The clonotype originates from a human donor in good health (CMV status not recorded). Some clones in this sample may be carry-over from other donors' samples. Sequencing input: CD8+ T cells from PBMCs.

CDR3 sequence (DNA): TGTGCCAGCAGTTGGTCCAGGGGGTCCTACGAGCAGTACTTC. It is translated as CASSWSRGSYEQYF. The chain links TRBV6-2 or TRBV6-3 to TRBJ2-7, with 7 bases matching TRBD1. The CDR3 loop spans 14 amino acids. Trimming cost V 4 bases and J 1 base; bases outside gene matches: 4. Germline CDR1 reads MNHEY; CDR2 reads SVGEGT.